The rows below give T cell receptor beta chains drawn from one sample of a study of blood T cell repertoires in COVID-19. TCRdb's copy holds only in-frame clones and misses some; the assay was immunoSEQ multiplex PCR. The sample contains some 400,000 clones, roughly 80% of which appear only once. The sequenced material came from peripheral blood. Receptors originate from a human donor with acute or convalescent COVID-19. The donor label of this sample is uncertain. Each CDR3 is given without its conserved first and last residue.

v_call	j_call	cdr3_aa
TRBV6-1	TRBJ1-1	ASSLGGRNTEAF
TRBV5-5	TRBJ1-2	ASSHQAQVNYGYT
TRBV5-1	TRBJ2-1	ASSLGDRGLYNEQF
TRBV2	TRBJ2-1	ASRRGTSGSNEQF
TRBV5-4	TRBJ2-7	ASSSDRSSYEQY
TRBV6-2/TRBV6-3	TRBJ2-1	ASSYSGLADRLRSSYNEQF
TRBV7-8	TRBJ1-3	ASSFPDSSSSGNTIY
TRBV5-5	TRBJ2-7	ASSFRPGTATYEQY
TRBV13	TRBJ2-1	ATNLRQVEYEQF
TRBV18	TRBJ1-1	ASSPMDRGRAEAF
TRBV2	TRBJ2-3	ASSEGGGGPASTDTQY